The T cell receptor beta chain described here comes from a study of CD8+CD57+ T cells in acquired aplastic anemia. Study-level findings and limits: More than 25 was the count of CD8+ CDR3 sequences that patients shared with controls.

Notes on this clonotype: No antigen is known for it. Its ends do not fully match the called genes, so a read error is possible.

Genomic DNA, the template, was used for profiling of the TCR beta VDJ and CDR3. TCRdb called the reads again in MiXCR, with one record for every CDR3 protein. The sample has 450,000 to 600,000 distinct CDR3 sequences, around 32% seen once. CDR1 is SGHDT, CDR2 YYEEEE, per germline. The CDR3 consists of 13 residues. Sequencing involved patients with CD8+CD57+ cell expansion previously shown by flow cytometry. No patient had been given any therapy when blood was sampled. V gene TRBV5-6 combines with J gene TRBJ1-3; the D is unclear. The source of this sequence is a human donor with aplastic anemia. Material: sorted CD4+, CD8+, or CD8+CD57+ T cells (not recorded which) from PBMCs. As DNA, the CDR3 is TGTGCCACCTATCGGACGGCTGGAAGCACCATATATTTT. This encodes CATYRTAGSTIYF.